This T cell receptor (beta chain) was found in a study of molecular identifiers for immune sequencing clone quantification. Bulk TCR libraries were made with methods that had been previously described and with listed TCR primers. TCRdb reprocessed the PCR reads via MiXCR and lists one record per CDR3 protein. Among just under 650,000 distinct CDR3 sequences listed, 20% were seen once. Findings and caveats of the study: Among effectors, clones above 20 RNA copies held over 99% of molecules; among naive cells, under 1%. Investigators reportedly could detect spiked Jurkat TCR RNA from one cell among 980,000 or so naive cells.

In its sample, this clonotype was seen a few times. The target antigen is unknown. Germline values: CDR1 KGHSH, CDR2 LQKENI. Germline trimming cut 6 bases from V and 1 base from J; bases unmatched to any gene: 4. This CDR3 spans 15 amino acids. The receptor was derived from a human donor in good health. Some libraries in this study had Jurkat cell RNA spiked in. The sequenced sample was naive CD8+ T cells from blood, with Jurkat cell RNA spiked in. As for subset: FACS-sorted CD8+CD4-CCR7+CD45RA+ naive T cells. V is TRBV18 and J is TRBJ2-5, with 11 nucleotides matching TRBD2. CDR3 sequence reads: CASSPTSGTQETQYF. The CDR3 DNA reads TGTGCCAGCTCGCCGACTAGCGGGACCCAAGAGACCCAGTACTTC.